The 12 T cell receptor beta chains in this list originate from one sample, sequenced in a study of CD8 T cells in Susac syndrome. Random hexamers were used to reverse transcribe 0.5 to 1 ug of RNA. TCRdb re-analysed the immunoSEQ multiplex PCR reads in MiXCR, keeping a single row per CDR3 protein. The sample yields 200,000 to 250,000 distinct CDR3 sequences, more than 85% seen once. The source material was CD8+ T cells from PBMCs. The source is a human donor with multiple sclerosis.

The DNA for the CDR3 is TGCAGTGCGGGAGACGGCTCTGGAAACACCATATATTTT. Its protein is CSAGDGSGNTIYF. This chain uses TRBV20-1 with TRBJ1-3; D remains unclear. Trimming pared 6 bases from V and 0 bases from J, leaving 9 bases between. The CDR3 sequence is 13 residues long. Germline V gene data show CDR1 as DFQATT and CDR2 as SNEGSKA (reference sequence).

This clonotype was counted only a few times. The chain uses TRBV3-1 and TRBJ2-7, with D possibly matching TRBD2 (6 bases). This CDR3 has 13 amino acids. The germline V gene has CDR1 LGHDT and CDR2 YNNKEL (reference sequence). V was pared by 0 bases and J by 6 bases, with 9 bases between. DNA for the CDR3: TGTGCCAGCAGCCAAGAAATGGGGGGCGAGCAGTACTTC. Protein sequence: CASSQEMGGEQYF.

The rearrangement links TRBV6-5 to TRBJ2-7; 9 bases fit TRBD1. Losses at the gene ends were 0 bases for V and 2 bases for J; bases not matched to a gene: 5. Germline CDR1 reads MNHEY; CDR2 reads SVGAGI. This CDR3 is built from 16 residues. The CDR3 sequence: CASSYSRTGETYEQYF. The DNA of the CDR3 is TGTGCCAGCAGTTACTCTAGGACAGGGGAAACCTACGAGCAGTACTTC.

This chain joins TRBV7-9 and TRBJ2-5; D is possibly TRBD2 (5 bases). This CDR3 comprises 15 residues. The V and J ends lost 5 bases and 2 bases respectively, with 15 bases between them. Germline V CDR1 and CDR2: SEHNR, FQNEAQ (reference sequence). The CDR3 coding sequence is TGTGCCAGCAGCCCGAGTTGGGGAGAGCAAGAGACCCAGTACTTC. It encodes CASSPSWGEQETQYF.

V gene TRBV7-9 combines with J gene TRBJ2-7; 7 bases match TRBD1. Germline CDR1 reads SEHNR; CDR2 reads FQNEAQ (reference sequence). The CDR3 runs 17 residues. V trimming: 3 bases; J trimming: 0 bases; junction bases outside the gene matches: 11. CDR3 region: CASSLNGPGQSSYEQYF. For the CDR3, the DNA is TGTGCCAGCAGCTTGAACGGCCCGGGACAGAGCTCCTACGAGCAGTACTTC.

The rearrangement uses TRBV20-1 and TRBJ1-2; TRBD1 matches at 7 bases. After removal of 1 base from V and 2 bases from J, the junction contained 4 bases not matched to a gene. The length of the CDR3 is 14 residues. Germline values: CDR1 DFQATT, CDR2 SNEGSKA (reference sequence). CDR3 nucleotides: TGCAGTGCTAGAGCCGAGGGGGCGAACTATGGCTACACCTTC. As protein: CSARAEGANYGYTF.

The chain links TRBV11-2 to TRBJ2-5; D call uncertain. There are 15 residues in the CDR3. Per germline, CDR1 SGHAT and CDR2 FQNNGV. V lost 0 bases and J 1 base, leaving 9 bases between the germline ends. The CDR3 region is CASSLDWASQETQYF. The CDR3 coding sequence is TGTGCCAGCAGCTTAGATTGGGCCAGCCAAGAGACCCAGTACTTC.

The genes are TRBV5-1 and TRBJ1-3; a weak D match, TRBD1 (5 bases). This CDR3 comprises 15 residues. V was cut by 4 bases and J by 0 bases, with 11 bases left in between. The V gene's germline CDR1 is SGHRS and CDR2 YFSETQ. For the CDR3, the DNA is TGCGCCAGCAGCCTCTCAGGGATCTCTGGAAACACCATATATTTT. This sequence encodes CASSLSGISGNTIYF.

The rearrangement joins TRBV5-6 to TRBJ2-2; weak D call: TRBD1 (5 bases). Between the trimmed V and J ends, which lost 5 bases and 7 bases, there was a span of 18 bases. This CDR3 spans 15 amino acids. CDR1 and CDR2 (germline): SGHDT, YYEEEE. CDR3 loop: CASRPSGLLHGELFF. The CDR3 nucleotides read TGTGCCAGCAGGCCTTCAGGGTTACTACACGGGGAGCTGTTTTTT.

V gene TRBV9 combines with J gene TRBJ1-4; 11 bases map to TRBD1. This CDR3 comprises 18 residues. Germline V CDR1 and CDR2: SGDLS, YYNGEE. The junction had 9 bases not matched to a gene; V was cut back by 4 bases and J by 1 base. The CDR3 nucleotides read TGTGCCAGCAGCTCCCGTCCCGGGACAGGGGGAACTAATGAAAAACTGTTTTTT. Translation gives CASSSRPGTGGTNEKLFF. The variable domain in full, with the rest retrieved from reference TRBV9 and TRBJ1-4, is DSGVTQTPKHLITATGQRVTLRCSPRSGDLSVYWYQQSLDQGLQFLIQYYNGEERAKGNILERFSAQQFPDLHSELNLSSLELGDSALYFCASSSRPGTGGTNEKLFFGSGTQLSVL.

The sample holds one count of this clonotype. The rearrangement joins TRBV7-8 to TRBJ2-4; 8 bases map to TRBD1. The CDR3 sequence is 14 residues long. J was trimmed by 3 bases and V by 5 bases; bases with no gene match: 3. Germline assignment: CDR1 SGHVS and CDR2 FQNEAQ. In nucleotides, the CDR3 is TGTGCCAGCAGCCCTGGACAGGGCAAAAACATTCAGTACTTC. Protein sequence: CASSPGQGKNIQYF.

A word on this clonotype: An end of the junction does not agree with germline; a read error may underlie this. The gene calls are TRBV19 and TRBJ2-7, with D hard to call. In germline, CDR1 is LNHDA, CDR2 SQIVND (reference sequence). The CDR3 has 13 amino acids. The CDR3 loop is CASSVDLPYEQYF. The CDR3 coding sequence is TGTGCCAGTAGTGTAGACCTTCCATACGAGCAGTACTTC.